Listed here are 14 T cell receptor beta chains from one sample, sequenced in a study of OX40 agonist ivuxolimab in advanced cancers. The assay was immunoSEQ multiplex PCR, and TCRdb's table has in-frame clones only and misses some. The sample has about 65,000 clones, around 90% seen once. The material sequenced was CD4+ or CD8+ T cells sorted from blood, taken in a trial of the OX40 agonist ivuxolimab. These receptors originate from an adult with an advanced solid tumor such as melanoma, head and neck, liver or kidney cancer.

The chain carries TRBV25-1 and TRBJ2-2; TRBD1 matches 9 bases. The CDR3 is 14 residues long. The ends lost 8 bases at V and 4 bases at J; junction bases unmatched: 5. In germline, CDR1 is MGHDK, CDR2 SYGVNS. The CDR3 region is CASGDRDGTGELFF. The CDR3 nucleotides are TGTGCCAGCGGGGACAGGGACGGCACCGGGGAGCTGTTTTTT.

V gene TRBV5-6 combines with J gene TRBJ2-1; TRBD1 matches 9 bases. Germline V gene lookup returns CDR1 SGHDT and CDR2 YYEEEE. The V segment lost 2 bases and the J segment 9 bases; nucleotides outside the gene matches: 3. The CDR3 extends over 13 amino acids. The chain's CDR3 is CASSLTGGSEQFF. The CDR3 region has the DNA TGTGCCAGCAGCTTAACAGGGGGCAGTGAGCAGTTCTTC.

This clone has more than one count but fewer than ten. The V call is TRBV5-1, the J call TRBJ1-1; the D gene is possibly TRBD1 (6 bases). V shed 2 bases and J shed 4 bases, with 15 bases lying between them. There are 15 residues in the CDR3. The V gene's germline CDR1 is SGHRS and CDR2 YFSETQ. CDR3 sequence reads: CASSFTGQRGTEAFF. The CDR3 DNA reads TGCGCCAGCAGCTTTACAGGGCAGCGGGGCACTGAAGCTTTCTTT.

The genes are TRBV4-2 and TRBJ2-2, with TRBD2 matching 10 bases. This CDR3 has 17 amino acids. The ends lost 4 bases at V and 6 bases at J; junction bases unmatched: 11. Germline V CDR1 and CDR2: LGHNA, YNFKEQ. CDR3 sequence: CASSPLLQREGAGELFF. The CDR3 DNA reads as TGTGCCAGCAGCCCTCTTCTGCAGCGGGAGGGGGCCGGGGAGCTGTTTTTT.

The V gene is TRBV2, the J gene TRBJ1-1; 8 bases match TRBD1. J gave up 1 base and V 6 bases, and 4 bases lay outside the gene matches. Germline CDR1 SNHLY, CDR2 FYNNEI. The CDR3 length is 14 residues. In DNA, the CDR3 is TGTGCCAGCAGGAAAGACAGGGGGAACACTGAAGCTTTCTTT. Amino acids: CASRKDRGNTEAFF.

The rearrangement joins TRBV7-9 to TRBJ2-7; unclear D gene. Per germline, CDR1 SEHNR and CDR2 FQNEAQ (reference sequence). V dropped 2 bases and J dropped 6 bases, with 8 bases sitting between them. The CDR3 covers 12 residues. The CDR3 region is CASSLPGPEQYF. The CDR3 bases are TGTGCCAGCAGCTTACCTGGGCCCGAGCAGTACTTC.

The CDR3 DNA reads TGCGCCAGCAAGGTTTTGAGCTCCTATAATTCACCCCTCCACTTT. It encodes CASKVLSSYNSPLHF. The rearrangement uses TRBV5-1 and TRBJ1-6, with D uncertain. Looked up from germline, CDR1 is SGHRS and CDR2 is YFSETQ. Trimming shortened V by 6 bases and J by 0 bases, and 10 bases separated the two germline ends. The CDR3 totals 15 residues.

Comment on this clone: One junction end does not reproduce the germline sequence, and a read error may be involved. CDR3 in DNA: TGTGCTAGCAGCTTCGGGGGACAGGGAAAAGAGACCCAGTACTTC. Its translation: CASSFGGQGKETQYF. V gene TRBV7-7 combines with J gene TRBJ2-5, with 9 bases identical to TRBD1. The germline V gene encodes CDR1 SSHAT and CDR2 FNYEAQ (reference sequence). This CDR3 is 15 amino acids long.

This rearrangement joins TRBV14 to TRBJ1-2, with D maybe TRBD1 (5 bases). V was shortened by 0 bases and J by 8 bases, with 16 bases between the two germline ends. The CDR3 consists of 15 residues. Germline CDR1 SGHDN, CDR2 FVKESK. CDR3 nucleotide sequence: TGTGCCAGCAGCCAAGAGCTGGGGGTAGTATCCGGCTACACCTTC. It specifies CASSQELGVVSGYTF.

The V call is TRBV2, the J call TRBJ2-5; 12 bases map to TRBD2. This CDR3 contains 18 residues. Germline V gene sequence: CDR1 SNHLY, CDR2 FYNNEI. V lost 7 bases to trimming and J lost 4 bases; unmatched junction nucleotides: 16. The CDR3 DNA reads TGTGCCAGCAAAAACCTAGCGGGGGGGCGGGCGGCTGGAGAGACCCAGTACTTC. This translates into CASKNLAGGRAAGETQYF.

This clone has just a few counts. The CDR3 nucleotides read TGCGCCAGCAAGGCGTCGGCGACCGGGATTAACTATGGCTACACCTTC. It yields the protein CASKASATGINYGYTF. This chain joins TRBV5-1 and TRBJ1-2; D call uncertain. This CDR3 spans 16 amino acids. CDR1 SGHRS and CDR2 YFSETQ come from the germline V gene. Trimming cost V 6 bases and J 1 base, with 19 bases left between them.

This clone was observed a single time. The CDR3 DNA reads as TGTGCCAGCAGTTCTAAAAAAAGGGACAGGGCCTACGAGCAGTACTTC. Translated: CASSSKKRDRAYEQYF. J is TRBJ2-7 and V is TRBV7-6; 9 positions agree with TRBD1. The CDR3 spans 16 residues. Germline V gene lookup returns CDR1 SGHVS and CDR2 FNYEAQ. V gave up 6 bases and J gave up 2 bases; unmatched junction bases: 11.

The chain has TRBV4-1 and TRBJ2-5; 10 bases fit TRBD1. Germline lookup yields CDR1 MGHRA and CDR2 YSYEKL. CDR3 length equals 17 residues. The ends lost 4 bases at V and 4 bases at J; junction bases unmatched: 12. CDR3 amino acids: CASSPTDRGGVGETQYF. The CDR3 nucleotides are TGCGCCAGCAGCCCTACGGACAGGGGGGGAGTTGGAGAGACCCAGTACTTC.

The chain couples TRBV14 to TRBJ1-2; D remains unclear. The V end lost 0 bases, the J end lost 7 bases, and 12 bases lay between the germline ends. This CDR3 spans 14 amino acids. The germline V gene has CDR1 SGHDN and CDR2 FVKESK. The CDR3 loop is CASSQDRVLGGYTF. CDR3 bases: TGTGCCAGCAGCCAAGATCGGGTGTTAGGTGGCTACACCTTC.